This TCR beta chain was captured in a study of tumor T cells in aggressive B-cell lymphoma. Profiled with immunoSEQ multiplex PCR; TCRdb holds only in-frame clones, not every one. This sample has 8,900 or so clones; around 83% occur once, and the top ten carry around 3.5%. The CDR3 runs 14 residues. V lost 6 bases to trimming and J lost 5 bases; unmatched junction nucleotides: 7. The germline V gene has CDR1 SQVTM and CDR2 ANQGSEA. The sequenced sample was tumor tissue. The TCR sequence derives from an adult with diffuse large B cell lymphoma. The J gene is TRBJ2-3, the V gene TRBV29-1; 11 bases map to TRBD1. The DNA of the CDR3 is TGCAGCGTGGCCAGGACAGGGGGCAGAGATACGCAGTATTTT. Amino acids: CSVARTGGRDTQYF.